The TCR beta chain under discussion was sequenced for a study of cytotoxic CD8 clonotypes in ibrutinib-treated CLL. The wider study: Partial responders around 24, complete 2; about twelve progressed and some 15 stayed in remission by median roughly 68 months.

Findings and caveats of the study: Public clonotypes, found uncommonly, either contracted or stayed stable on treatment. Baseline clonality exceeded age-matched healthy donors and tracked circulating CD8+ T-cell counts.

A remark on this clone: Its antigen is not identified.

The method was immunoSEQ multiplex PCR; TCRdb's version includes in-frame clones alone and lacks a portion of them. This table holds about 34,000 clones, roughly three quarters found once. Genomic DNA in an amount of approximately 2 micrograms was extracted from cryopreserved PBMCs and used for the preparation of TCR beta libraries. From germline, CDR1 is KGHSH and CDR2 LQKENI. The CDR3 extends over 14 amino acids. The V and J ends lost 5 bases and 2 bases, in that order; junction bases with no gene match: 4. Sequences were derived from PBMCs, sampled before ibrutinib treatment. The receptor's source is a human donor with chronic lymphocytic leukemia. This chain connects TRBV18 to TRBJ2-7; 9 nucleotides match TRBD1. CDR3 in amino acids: CASSSRDRAYEQYF. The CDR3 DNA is TGTGCCAGCTCATCAAGGGACAGGGCCTACGAGCAGTACTTC.